The 21 T cell receptor beta chains listed next were all sequenced from one sample in a study of T cell repertoires in ileal Crohn's disease. Time point described: proximal margin of the surgical specimen (macroscopically non-inflamed). Produced via immunoSEQ multiplex PCR; TCRdb's table is partial and in-frame only. The sample includes 4,500 to 6,500 clones, roughly 91% seen only once; the top ten take 4.4%. Source material: ileal tissue. These receptors all stem from an adult with Crohn's disease.

This chain uses TRBV5-4 with TRBJ1-1; D may be TRBD1 (5 bases). With 2 bases removed from V and 4 bases from J, the gap between germline ends came to 15 bases. CDR3 size: 15 residues. Germline V lookup: CDR1 SGHNT, CDR2 YYREEE (reference sequence). The CDR3 protein is CASSFGVREGTEAFF. The CDR3 nucleotides read TGTGCCAGCAGCTTTGGAGTCAGGGAGGGCACTGAAGCTTTCTTT.

The chain employs TRBV9 and TRBJ2-3; 9 nucleotides agree with TRBD2. Germline trimming cut 2 bases from V and 3 bases from J; bases unmatched to any gene: 4. CDR1 and CDR2 (germline): SGDLS, YYNGEE. CDR3 length: 15 residues. CDR3: CASSVGTSMTDTQYF. CDR3 nucleotide sequence: TGTGCCAGCAGCGTGGGGACTAGCATGACAGATACGCAGTATTTT.

This chain links TRBV10-3 with TRBJ1-2; TRBD1 is a possible D gene (6 bases). CDR3 length: 15 residues. The V gene's germline CDR1 is ENHRY and CDR2 SYGVKD. Trimming stripped 2 bases from V and 8 bases from J, with 18 bases between. The CDR3 loop reads CAISEGPGGARGYTF. The CDR3 region has the DNA TGTGCCATCAGTGAGGGCCCGGGGGGGGCCCGGGGCTACACCTTC.

The chain recombines TRBV27 with TRBJ2-7; 7 positions agree with TRBD1. The CDR3 has 15 amino acids. The ends lost 4 bases at V and 3 bases at J; junction bases unmatched: 9. Germline V gene sequence: CDR1 MNHEY, CDR2 SMNVEV (reference sequence). The CDR3 loop is CASSSGDRVHYEQYF. CDR3 sequence (DNA): TGTGCCAGCAGTTCCGGCGACAGGGTCCACTACGAGCAGTACTTC.

A few counts support this clone. This chain links TRBV5-1 with TRBJ2-2, with D unresolved. With 1 base removed from V and 3 bases from J, the gap between germline ends came to 4 bases. The CDR3 extends over 13 amino acids. Germline V lookup: CDR1 SGHRS, CDR2 YFSETQ. The CDR3 DNA sequence: TGCGCCAGCAGCTTGCGGGACACCGGGGAGCTGTTTTTT. Its translation: CASSLRDTGELFF.

This chain uses TRBV28 with TRBJ1-2; D unclear. Germline assignment: CDR1 MDHEN and CDR2 SYDVKM. The germline V and J ends were trimmed by 3 bases and 8 bases, with 10 bases remaining between them. This CDR3 spans 12 amino acids. The CDR3 region is CASSFGSRGYTF. CDR3 nucleotide sequence: TGTGCCAGCAGTTTCGGCAGCCGAGGCTACACCTTC.

This chain connects TRBV5-1 to TRBJ2-1; 8 bases are a match to TRBD2. CDR1 and CDR2 from the germline V gene are SGHRS and YFSETQ. This CDR3 has 14 amino acids. Trimming at V came to 7 bases and at J to 2 bases, leaving 5 bases not matched to a gene. This CDR3 reads CASFTSGAYNEQFF. The CDR3 nucleotides read TGCGCCAGCTTCACTAGCGGAGCCTACAATGAGCAGTTCTTC.

The CDR3 nucleotides are TGTGCCAGCTCTCTAGCGGCGAACACCGGGGAGCTGTTTTTT. Amino acids: CASSLAANTGELFF. The gene calls are TRBV18 and TRBJ2-2; the match to TRBD2 covers 7 bases. Germline V gives CDR1 KGHSH, CDR2 LQKENI. V lost 6 bases and J lost 0; bases outside the gene matches: 1. The CDR3 sequence is 14 residues long.

The chain carries TRBV5-6 and TRBJ1-3, with D uncertain. The CDR3 has 15 residues. CDR1 is SGHDT, CDR2 YYEEEE, per germline. Trimming pared 1 base from V and 0 bases from J, leaving 8 bases between. DNA of the CDR3: TGTGCCAGCAGCTTGCGGGCCGCCTCTGGAAACACCATATATTTT. It is translated as CASSLRAASGNTIYF.

CDR3 DNA sequence: TGTGCCAGCATACTCGGAGCTGAAGCTTTCTTT. This codes for CASILGAEAFF. The chain carries TRBV25-1 and TRBJ1-1; D is unresolved. This CDR3 has 11 residues. The V end lost 7 bases, the J end lost 6 bases, and 9 bases lay between the germline ends. Germline assignment: CDR1 MGHDK and CDR2 SYGVNS.

This chain links TRBV2 with TRBJ1-4; unclear D gene. The V end was cut by 5 bases, the J end by 2 bases, with 9 bases between. The CDR3 runs to 14 residues. In germline, CDR1 is SNHLY, CDR2 FYNNEI. CDR3 amino acids: CASSLEFTNEKLFF. CDR3 nucleotide sequence: TGTGCCAGCAGTTTGGAATTCACTAATGAAAAACTGTTTTTT.

This clone was seen a handful of times. The genes are TRBV18 and TRBJ2-1, with D possibly being TRBD2 (6 bases). This CDR3 region has 13 residues. Germline V gives CDR1 KGHSH, CDR2 LQKENI. V was cut by 2 bases and J by 10 bases, with 12 bases left in between. The CDR3 here is CASSPGVLAEQFF. The CDR3 region has the DNA TGTGCCAGCTCACCAGGGGTTCTAGCGGAGCAGTTCTTC.

This clone was picked up one time. The chain recombines TRBV9 with TRBJ2-2; TRBD1 matches at 7 bases. The trim removed 4 bases at V and 3 bases at J, leaving 6 bases unmatched. The CDR3 is made up of 15 amino acids. Germline lookup yields CDR1 SGDLS and CDR2 YYNGEE. CDR3 sequence (DNA): TGTGCCAGCAGCCCGTGGGACAGATACACCGGGGAGCTGTTTTTT. Translated: CASSPWDRYTGELFF.

The genes are TRBV5-3 and TRBJ2-5; TRBD1 is a possible D gene (6 bases). TRBV5-3 counts as an open reading frame of uncertain function. The CDR3 sequence is 14 residues long. Between the trimmed V and J ends, which lost 4 bases and 1 base, there was a span of 11 bases. The chain's CDR3 is CARSTGSSQETQYF. The CDR3 DNA reads TGTGCCAGAAGCACAGGGTCCAGCCAAGAGACCCAGTACTTC.

The chain has TRBV19 and TRBJ2-5, with D perhaps matching TRBD1 (7 bases). V lost 10 bases to trimming and J lost 5 bases, with 20 bases between them. In germline, CDR1 is LNHDA, CDR2 SQIVND (reference sequence). The CDR3 is made up of 14 amino acids. The DNA of the CDR3 is TGTGCCACCCAGCCAGGGGGGATCTGGGAGACCCAGTACTTC. This gives the protein CATQPGGIWETQYF.

The chain joins TRBV10-3 to TRBJ2-7, with TRBD1 as a possible D gene (5 bases). The V end was cut by 7 bases, the J end by 0 bases, with 13 bases between. From germline, CDR1 is ENHRY and CDR2 SYGVKD. The length of the CDR3 is 14 residues. The CDR3 protein is CAIKGMGSSYEQYF. CDR3 sequence (DNA): TGTGCCATCAAGGGGATGGGCAGCTCCTACGAGCAGTACTTC.

This sequence joins TRBV5-4 and TRBJ2-7; no clear D. The V end lost 3 bases, the J end lost 4 bases, and 8 bases lay between the germline ends. Germline V gene data show CDR1 as SGHNT and CDR2 as YYREEE (reference sequence). The CDR3 extends over 12 amino acids. This CDR3 is CASSYDGYEQYF. The CDR3 DNA follows: TGTGCCAGCAGCTACGACGGTTACGAGCAGTACTTC.

This sequence joins TRBV4-3 and TRBJ2-5; D is undetermined. CDR3 size: 15 residues. Trimming shortened V by 0 bases and J by 4 bases, and 12 bases separated the two germline ends. CDR1 LGHNA and CDR2 YSLEER come from the germline V gene. In DNA form, the CDR3 reads TGCGCCAGCAGCCAAGATACAGTATTAAGAGAGACCCAGTACTTC. Translating gives CASSQDTVLRETQYF.

This chain connects TRBV5-1 to TRBJ2-7, with TRBD2 matching 9 bases. Losses at the gene ends were 0 bases for V and 0 bases for J; bases not matched to a gene: 7. Germline V gene lookup returns CDR1 SGHRS and CDR2 YFSETQ. This CDR3 is built from 17 residues. The CDR3 coding sequence is TGCGCCAGCAGCTTGGGGGCGGGAGGGACCAGCTCCTACGAGCAGTACTTC. Protein: CASSLGAGGTSSYEQYF.

The V and J genes are TRBV9 and TRBJ2-1; D remains ambiguous. The V end lost 1 base, the J end lost 8 bases, and 13 bases lay between the germline ends. Germline V gene sequence: CDR1 SGDLS, CDR2 YYNGEE. The CDR3 sequence is 14 residues long. In DNA form, the CDR3 reads TGTGCCAGCAGCGTAAAGTCAGGAACGGATGAGCAGTTCTTC. It specifies CASSVKSGTDEQFF.

This clone was counted once. This rearrangement joins TRBV5-6 to TRBJ2-7; no reliable D call. The CDR3 is 14 residues long. CDR1 and CDR2 from the germline V gene are SGHDT and YYEEEE. Trimming took off 4 bases at V and 8 bases at J, with 19 bases between the two ends. The CDR3: CASSRTGALSQQYF. The CDR3 nucleotides read TGTGCCAGCAGCCGAACTGGCGCCCTCTCCCAGCAGTACTTC.